This TCR beta chain stems from a study of blood T cell repertoires in COVID-19. Study-level background: Collection of acute and convalescent COVID-19 samples took place in the United States, Italy and Spain. Sources were T cells, B-cell-depleted T cells, or PBMCs; the material itself was cDNA or gDNA.

Per the study methods: Amplification with reference gene primers provided the estimates of nucleated cell counts. TCRdb keeps only in-frame clones here, not all; method: immunoSEQ multiplex PCR. V and J calls and clone size are as listed in that table; D and trimming were resolved from the DNA. Among approximately 83,000 clones listed, approximately 88% were seen once. This TCR came from an older man with acute or convalescent COVID-19. Source material: peripheral blood.

The DNA of the CDR3 is TGTGCCAGCAGCCTCTTCACTGAAGCTTTCTTT. Translating it yields CASSLFTEAFF. V usage is TRBV11-2 and J usage is TRBJ1-1; D not certain. V was cut by 5 bases and J by 4 bases, with 5 bases left in between. Germline V gene data show CDR1 as SGHAT and CDR2 as FQNNGV. The CDR3 is made up of 11 amino acids.